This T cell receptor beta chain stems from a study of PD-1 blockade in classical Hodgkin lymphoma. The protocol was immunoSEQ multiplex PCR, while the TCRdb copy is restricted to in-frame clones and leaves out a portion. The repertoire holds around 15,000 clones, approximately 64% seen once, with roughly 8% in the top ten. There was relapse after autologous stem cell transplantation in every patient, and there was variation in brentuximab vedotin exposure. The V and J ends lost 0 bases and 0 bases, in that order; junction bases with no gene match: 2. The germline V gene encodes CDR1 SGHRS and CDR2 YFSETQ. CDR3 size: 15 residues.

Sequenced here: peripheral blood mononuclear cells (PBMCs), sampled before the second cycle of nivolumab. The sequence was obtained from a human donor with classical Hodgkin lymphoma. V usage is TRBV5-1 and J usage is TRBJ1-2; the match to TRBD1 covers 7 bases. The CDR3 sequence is CASSLAGTANYGYTF. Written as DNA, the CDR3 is TGCGCCAGCAGCTTGGCCGGGACAGCTAACTATGGCTACACCTTC.